The present TCR beta chain was sequenced within a study of T cell repertoires in cytomegalovirus infection. TCRdb reprocessed the reads via MiXCR and lists one record per CDR3 protein. The table includes 900,000 to 950,000 distinct CDR3 sequences, around a third detected once. This clonotype has just a few counts. The antigen remains unidentified. This CDR3 spans 13 amino acids. The V gene lost 5 bases and the J gene lost 9 bases, with 13 bases spanning the gap. Germline V gene data show CDR1 as MNHNY and CDR2 as SVGAGI (reference sequence). Material: cultured CD8+ T cells from PBMCs, obtained from culture after CMV antigen stimulation. V gene TRBV6-6 combines with J gene TRBJ1-4, with TRBD1 as a possible D gene (5 bases). This sequence was found in a human donor in good health (CMV status not recorded). Some clones in this sample may be carry-over from other donors' samples. The CDR3 loop is CASSSVREKKLFF. CDR3 in DNA: TGTGCCAGCAGTAGCGTCAGGGAGAAAAAACTGTTTTTT.